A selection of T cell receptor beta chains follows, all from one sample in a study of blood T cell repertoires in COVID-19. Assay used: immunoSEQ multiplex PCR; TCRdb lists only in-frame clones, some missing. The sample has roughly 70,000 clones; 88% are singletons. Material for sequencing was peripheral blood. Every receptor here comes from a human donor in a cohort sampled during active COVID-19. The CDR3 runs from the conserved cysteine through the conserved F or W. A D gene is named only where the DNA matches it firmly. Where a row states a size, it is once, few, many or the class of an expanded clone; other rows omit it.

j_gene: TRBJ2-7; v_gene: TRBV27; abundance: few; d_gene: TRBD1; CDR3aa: CASRPRGLGEQYF; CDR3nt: TGTGCCAGCCGCCCCAGGGGGCTGGGGGAGCAGTACTTC
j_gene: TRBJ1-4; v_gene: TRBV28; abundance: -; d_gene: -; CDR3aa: CASSLWQTTNEKLFF; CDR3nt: TGTGCCAGCAGTTTATGGCAGACAACTAATGAAAAACTGTTTTTT
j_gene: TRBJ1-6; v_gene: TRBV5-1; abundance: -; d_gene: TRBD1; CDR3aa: CASSTSIQGDKNNSPLHF; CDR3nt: TGCGCCAGCAGCACGTCAATACAGGGGGACAAAAATAATTCACCCCTCCACTTT
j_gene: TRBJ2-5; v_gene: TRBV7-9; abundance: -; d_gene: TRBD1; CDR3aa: CASSRMTGWVEETQYF; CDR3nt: TGTGCCAGCAGCCGAATGACAGGGTGGGTCGAAGAGACCCAGTACTTC
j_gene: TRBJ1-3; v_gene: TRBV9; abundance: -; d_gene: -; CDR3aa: CASSVGGGNTIYF; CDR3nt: TGTGCCAGCAGCGTAGGAGGTGGAAACACCATATATTTT
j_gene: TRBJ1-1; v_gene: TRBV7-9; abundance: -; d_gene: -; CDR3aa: CASSSPDKAGTEAFF; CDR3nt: TGTGCCAGCAGCTCTCCGGACAAAGCAGGCACTGAAGCTTTCTTT
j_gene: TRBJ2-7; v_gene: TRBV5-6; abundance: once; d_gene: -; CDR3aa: CASRKPGLSSYEQYF; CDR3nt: TGTGCCAGCAGAAAACCGGGACTCAGCTCCTACGAGCAGTACTTC
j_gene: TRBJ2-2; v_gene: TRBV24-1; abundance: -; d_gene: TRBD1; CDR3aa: CATSGLGTGVATGELFF; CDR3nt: TGTGCCACCAGTGGGCTCGGGACAGGGGTTGCAACCGGGGAGCTGTTTTTT
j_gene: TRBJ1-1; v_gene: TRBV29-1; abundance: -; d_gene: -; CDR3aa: CSVRQMNTEAFF; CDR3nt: TGCAGCGTGCGACAGATGAACACTGAAGCTTTCTTT
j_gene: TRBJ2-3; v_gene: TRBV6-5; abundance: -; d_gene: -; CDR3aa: CASRGRGTDTQYF; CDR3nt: TGTGCCAGCAGGGGAAGGGGTACAGATACGCAGTATTTT
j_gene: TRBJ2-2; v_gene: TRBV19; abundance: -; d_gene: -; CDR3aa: CASSRLIDTGELFF; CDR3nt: TGTGCCAGTAGTAGACTGATTGACACCGGGGAGCTGTTTTTT
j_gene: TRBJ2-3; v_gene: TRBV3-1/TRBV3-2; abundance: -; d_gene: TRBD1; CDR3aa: CASSPRHRGFGRTDTQYF; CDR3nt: TGTGCCAGCAGCCCTCGTCACAGGGGATTCGGACGCACAGATACGCAGTATTTT
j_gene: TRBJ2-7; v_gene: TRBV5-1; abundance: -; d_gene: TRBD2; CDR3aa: CASSTSGTSGTYEQYF; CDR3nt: TGCGCCAGCAGCACCTCCGGGACTAGCGGAACCTACGAGCAGTACTTC
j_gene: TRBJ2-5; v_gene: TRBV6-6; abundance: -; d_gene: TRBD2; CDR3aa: CASSPSGRTETQYF; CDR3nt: TGTGCCAGCAGTCCTAGCGGGAGGACAGAGACCCAGTACTTC
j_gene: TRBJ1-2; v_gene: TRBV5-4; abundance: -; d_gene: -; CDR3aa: CASSLGGRLYGYTF; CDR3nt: TGTGCCAGCAGCTTGGGGGGGCGTTTATATGGCTACACCTTC
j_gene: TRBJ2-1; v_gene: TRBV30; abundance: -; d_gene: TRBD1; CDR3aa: CAWTRGQVGVEQFF; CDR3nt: TGTGCCTGGACCAGGGGACAGGTAGGGGTTGAGCAGTTCTTC
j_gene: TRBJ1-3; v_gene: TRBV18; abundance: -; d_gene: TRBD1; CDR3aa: CASSPQGANSGNTIYF; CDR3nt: TGTGCCAGCTCACCACAGGGGGCGAATTCTGGAAACACCATATATTTT
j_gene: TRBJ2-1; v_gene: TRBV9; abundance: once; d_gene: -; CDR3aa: CASSVDETQQFF; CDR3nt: TGTGCCAGCAGCGTAGACGAGACACAGCAGTTCTTC
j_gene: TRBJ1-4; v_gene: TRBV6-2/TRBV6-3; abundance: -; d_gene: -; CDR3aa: CASSPGQLANEKLFF; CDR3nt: TGTGCCAGCAGTCCCGGACAGTTAGCTAATGAAAAACTGTTTTTT
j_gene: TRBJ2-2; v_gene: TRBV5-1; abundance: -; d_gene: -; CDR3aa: CASRVVYRGTGTGELFF; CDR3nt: TGCGCCAGCAGGGTCGTGTATCGTGGAACGGGGACCGGGGAGCTGTTTTTT
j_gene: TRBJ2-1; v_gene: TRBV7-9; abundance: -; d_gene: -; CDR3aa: CASSSLTKRAYNEQFF; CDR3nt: TGTGCCAGCAGCTCCCTCACCAAGCGGGCATACAATGAGCAGTTCTTC
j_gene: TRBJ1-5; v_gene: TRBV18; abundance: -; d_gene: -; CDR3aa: CASSRSGPRPDQPQHF; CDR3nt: TGTGCCAGCTCACGGTCAGGGCCGAGACCGGATCAGCCCCAGCATTTT
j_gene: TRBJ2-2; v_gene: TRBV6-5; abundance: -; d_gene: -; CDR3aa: CASSYSPNTGELFF; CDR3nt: TGTGCCAGCAGTTATAGTCCGAACACCGGGGAGCTGTTTTTT
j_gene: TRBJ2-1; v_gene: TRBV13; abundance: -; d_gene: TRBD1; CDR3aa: CASSHQTGVVEQFF; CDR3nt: TGTGCCAGCAGCCACCAGACAGGGGTCGTTGAGCAGTTCTTC
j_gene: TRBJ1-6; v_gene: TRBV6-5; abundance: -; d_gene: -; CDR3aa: CASSYGSENSPLHF; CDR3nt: TGTGCCAGCAGTTATGGGTCGGAGAATTCACCCCTCCACTTT
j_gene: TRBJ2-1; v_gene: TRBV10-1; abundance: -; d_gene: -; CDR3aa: CASSDLRGGEQFF; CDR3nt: TGCGCCAGCAGTGACCTCCGGGGAGGTGAGCAGTTCTTC